The next 18 T cell receptor beta chains were all read from a single sample in a study of T cell repertoires and HLA-DP antigens. These receptors' targets are unknown. TCRdb keeps only in-frame clones here, not all; method: immunoSEQ multiplex PCR. Among almost 90,000 clones listed, around nine tenths were seen once. Sequenced sample: CD4+ T cells from PBMCs. All receptors derive from a man between 50 and 59 years old in good health and CMV-seronegative.

CDR3 DNA sequence: TGTGCCAGCAGCTATGCCGGGACCCAAGGCCGGGGAGATACGCAGTATTTT. Protein: CASSYAGTQGRGDTQYF. The rearrangement uses TRBV11-3 and TRBJ2-3; D tentatively reads TRBD1 or TRBD2 (5 bases each). The CDR3 sequence is 17 residues long. Germline CDR1 reads SGHNT; CDR2 reads YENEEA. V lost 4 bases and J 5 bases, leaving 22 bases between the germline ends. The whole variable domain, remainder taken from reference TRBV11-3 and TRBJ2-3, is EAGVVQSPRYKIIEKKQPVAFWCNPISGHNTLYWYLQNLGQGPELLIRYENEEAVDDSQLPKDRFSAERLKGVDSTLKIQPAELGDSAVYLCASSYAGTQGRGDTQYFGPGTRLTVL.

The chain couples TRBV18 to TRBJ1-2; D is uncertain. From germline, CDR1 is KGHSH and CDR2 LQKENI. Trimming removed 5 bases at V and 0 bases at J, with 10 bases between. CDR3 size: 14 residues. This chain's CDR3 is CASSSGGSNYGYTF. The CDR3 bases are TGTGCCAGCTCATCTGGAGGCTCTAACTATGGCTACACCTTC. The full variable domain, with the rest looked up from reference TRBV18 and TRBJ1-2, is NAGVMQNPRHLVRRRGQEARLRCSPMKGHSHVYWYRQLPEEGLKFMVYLQKENIIDESGMPKERFSAEFPKEGPSILRIQQVVRGDSAAYFCASSSGGSNYGYTFGSGTRLTVV.

The chain couples TRBV10-3 to TRBJ2-7; D assignment may be TRBD1 or TRBD2 (6 bases each). This CDR3 comprises 16 residues. V lost 2 bases and J lost 0, with 14 bases in between. Germline V lookup: CDR1 ENHRY, CDR2 SYGVKD. DNA of the CDR3: TGTGCCATCAGTGAGCCAGGAGGGGGGAGCTCCTACGAGCAGTACTTC. This encodes CAISEPGGGSSYEQYF.

The chain employs TRBV4-2 and TRBJ2-3, with 11 bases fitting TRBD2. CDR1 is LGHNA, CDR2 YNFKEQ, per germline. The CDR3 covers 20 residues. V lost 0 bases to trimming and J lost 0 bases; unmatched junction nucleotides: 11. CDR3 coding DNA: TGTGCCAGCAGCCAAGACAGAGGGCTAGCGGGGGGCGGGAGCACAGATACGCAGTATTTT. This translates into CASSQDRGLAGGGSTDTQYF.

This chain uses TRBV5-4 with TRBJ1-1, with 12 nucleotides matching TRBD1. With V trimmed by 4 bases and J by 2 bases, 9 bases remained unmatched. Germline V lookup: CDR1 SGHNT, CDR2 YYREEE (reference sequence). The CDR3 extends over 17 amino acids. CDR3 region: CASSEPGQGALNTEAFF. CDR3 in DNA: TGTGCCAGCAGCGAACCGGGACAGGGGGCTCTCAACACTGAAGCTTTCTTT.

The rearrangement links TRBV2 to TRBJ1-5; the match to TRBD1 covers 8 bases. The germline V gene has CDR1 SNHLY and CDR2 FYNNEI. The CDR3 spans 15 residues. Trimming removed 6 bases from V and 1 base from J; junction bases left unmatched: 5. CDR3 sequence (DNA): TGTGCCAGCAGCCTGTCAGGGGGCAGCAATCAGCCCCAGCATTTT. This translates into CASSLSGGSNQPQHF.

This clone came up once. The genes are TRBV28 and TRBJ2-3; D is unresolved. The length of the CDR3 is 13 residues. Trimming took off 8 bases at V and 1 base at J, with 10 bases between the two ends. Germline V CDR1 and CDR2: MDHEN, SYDVKM. In nucleotides, the CDR3 is TGTGCCAGCTTAAGAGCTGGCACAGATACGCAGTATTTT. Its protein product is CASLRAGTDTQYF.

The V gene is TRBV6-1, the J gene TRBJ1-1, with unresolved D. The ends were cut back, 4 bases at V and 5 bases at J, with 14 bases in the middle. Germline assignment: CDR1 MNHNS and CDR2 SASEGT. The CDR3 runs to 14 residues. In nucleotides, the CDR3 is TGTGCCAGCAGTGTGGAAGGTTGGCAGACTGAAGCTTTCTTT. It is translated as CASSVEGWQTEAFF.

J is TRBJ1-1 and V is TRBV29-1, with D unclear. The CDR3 has 13 residues. The germline V gene encodes CDR1 SQVTM and CDR2 ANQGSEA. Trimming cost V 5 bases and J 2 bases, with 12 bases left between them. This CDR3 reads CSVSSGVNTEAFF. CDR3 DNA: TGCAGCGTTTCATCTGGGGTTAACACTGAAGCTTTCTTT.

CDR3 protein: CSASLETQYF. Here the CDR3 DNA reads TGCAGTGCTAGTCTGGAGACCCAGTACTTC. V usage is TRBV20-1 and J usage is TRBJ2-5; unclear D gene. Germline CDR1 is DFQATT and CDR2 is SNEGSKA (reference sequence). This CDR3 contains 10 residues. V gave up 3 bases and J gave up 5 bases, with 4 bases separating them.

The rearrangement links TRBV7-2 to TRBJ2-7; D unresolved. The CDR3 consists of 13 residues. Germline V lookup: CDR1 SGHTA, CDR2 FQGNSA. Trimming shortened V by 1 base and J by 5 bases, and 9 bases separated the two germline ends. The CDR3 is CASSLVFEDEQYF. In DNA form, the CDR3 reads TGTGCCAGCAGCTTAGTCTTCGAGGACGAGCAGTACTTC.

To note about this clone: The sample carries other DNA sequences with the same CDR3. The chain combines TRBV19 with TRBJ1-2; D is perhaps TRBD1 (5 bases). The V gene's germline CDR1 is LNHDA and CDR2 SQIVND (reference sequence). Trimming cost V 7 bases and J 7 bases, with 16 bases left between them. CDR3 length: 13 residues. CDR3 loop: CASNRIREGGYTF. The CDR3 region has the DNA TGTGCCAGTAACCGAATCAGGGAAGGTGGCTACACCTTC.

CDR3 amino acids: CASSQGRDYTDTQYF. CDR3 DNA: TGTGCCAGCAGCCAAGGACGGGACTACACAGATACGCAGTATTTT. The chain carries TRBV14 and TRBJ2-3; 7 nucleotides align to TRBD2. The CDR3 runs 15 residues. The trim removed 1 base at V and 2 bases at J, leaving 3 bases unmatched. CDR1 and CDR2 (germline): SGHDN, FVKESK.

DNA for the CDR3: TGTGCCAGCCCAGCACAGGGGGACAATCAGCCCCAGCATTTT. It is translated as CASPAQGDNQPQHF. V is TRBV18 and J is TRBJ1-5, with TRBD1 matching 8 bases. The germline gives CDR1 KGHSH, CDR2 LQKENI. The trim removed 8 bases at V and 3 bases at J, leaving 6 bases unmatched. The CDR3 sequence is 14 residues long.

V and J are TRBV29-1 and TRBJ2-1, with 7 bases identical to TRBD1. The J segment lost 6 bases and the V segment lost 7 bases, leaving 6 bases of the junction unmatched. The CDR3 spans 12 residues. Germline CDR1 is SQVTM and CDR2 is ANQGSEA. As DNA, the CDR3 is TGCAGCGGACTACAGGGGAGCAATGAGCAGTTCTTC. This codes for CSGLQGSNEQFF.

This clone was found a few times. V gene TRBV30 combines with J gene TRBJ1-5; TRBD1 aligns across 9 bases. The CDR3 spans 15 residues. The germline V gene has CDR1 GTSNPN and CDR2 SVGIG (reference sequence). The V segment lost 4 bases and the J segment 6 bases; nucleotides outside the gene matches: 10. The CDR3 region has the DNA TGTGCCTGGAACCTGCAAGGGACAGGGAGTCAGCCCCAGCATTTT. Residues: CAWNLQGTGSQPQHF.

The CDR3 DNA follows: TGTGCCAGCAGCTTAGAGGGACTAGCGAACATTCAGTACTTC. Translated: CASSLEGLANIQYF. The chain couples TRBV7-8 to TRBJ2-4, with 10 bases identical to TRBD2. After removal of 1 base from V and 7 bases from J, the junction contained 1 base not matched to a gene. The germline V gene encodes CDR1 SGHVS and CDR2 FQNEAQ. The CDR3 loop spans 14 amino acids.

To note about this clone: One junction end disagrees with the germline gene, perhaps due to a read error. The CDR3 nucleotides read TGTGCCATCAGTGTGCCCTTGTCCGGGACCCAGTACTTC. Amino acids: CAISVPLSGTQYF. The chain employs TRBV6-1 and TRBJ2-5, with no clear D. This CDR3 spans 13 amino acids. CDR1 and CDR2 (germline): MNHNS, SASEGT.